Following are 26 T cell receptor beta chains from one sample sequenced in a study of blood T cell repertoires in COVID-19. Sequenced by immunoSEQ multiplex PCR; TCRdb stores in-frame clones only, minus some. The repertoire holds about 130,000 clones, with 90% as singletons. Source material: peripheral blood. These receptors all come from a man in his forties or fifties with active COVID-19.

This chain connects TRBV11-2 to TRBJ2-5; 7 bases fit TRBD1. The CDR3 is 14 amino acids. Germline CDR1 reads SGHAT; CDR2 reads FQNNGV. With 7 bases clipped from V and 1 base from J, the junction kept 6 bases outside the gene matches. CDR3 protein: CASTDRRRQETQYF. The CDR3 DNA is TGTGCCAGCACGGACAGGCGACGCCAAGAGACCCAGTACTTC.

This clone was seen only once. The genes are TRBV3-1 (or the pseudogene TRBV3-2) and TRBJ2-1; 8 positions match TRBD2. CDR1 is LGHDT and CDR2 is YNNKEL in the germline V gene (reference sequence). J gave up 1 base and V 7 bases, and 18 bases lay outside the gene matches. The CDR3 runs to 19 residues. CDR3 amino acids: CASMRHAAGALRSYNEQFF. CDR3 bases: TGTGCCAGCATGAGACATGCAGCGGGGGCCCTGAGGTCCTACAATGAGCAGTTCTTC.

V and J are TRBV11-2 and TRBJ1-3; D might be TRBD1 (5 bases). Germline values: CDR1 SGHAT, CDR2 FQNNGV. Trimming cost V 0 bases and J 4 bases, with 13 bases left between them. The CDR3 is 16 amino acids. The DNA of the CDR3 is TGTGCCAGCAGCTTAGATAGCGGACATTTCGGAAACACCATATATTTT. Translated: CASSLDSGHFGNTIYF.

J is TRBJ2-7 and V is TRBV5-4, with 12 bases matching TRBD2. The ends lost 5 bases at V and 2 bases at J; junction bases unmatched: 8. CDR1 SGHNT and CDR2 YYREEE come from the germline V gene (reference sequence). This CDR3 is built from 16 residues. The CDR3 nucleotides are TGTGCCAGCAGGCTGACTAGCGGGGGCCCTCCCTACGAGCAGTACTTC. Its protein is CASRLTSGGPPYEQYF.

The rearrangement uses TRBV5-4 and TRBJ1-2; a possible D gene is TRBD1 (6 bases). Trimming cost V 4 bases and J 5 bases, with 21 bases left between them. From germline, CDR1 is SGHNT and CDR2 YYREEE (reference sequence). CDR3 length: 16 residues. The CDR3 sequence: CASSPDPGQRLYGYTF. In nucleotides, the CDR3 is TGTGCCAGCAGCCCGGACCCCGGACAGCGGCTTTATGGCTACACCTTC.

The rearrangement joins TRBV4-2 to TRBJ2-2, with a possible D match to TRBD2 (5 bases). Germline V gene data show CDR1 as LGHNA and CDR2 as YNFKEQ. The CDR3 length is 15 residues. The V and J ends lost 4 bases and 1 base respectively, with 10 bases between them. CDR3 DNA sequence: TGTGCCAGCAGCCTCCAAGCGGAGAACACCGGGGAGCTGTTTTTT. Translating it yields CASSLQAENTGELFF.

This clone was detected once. The gene calls are TRBV6-5 and TRBJ1-5; perhaps TRBD1 as D (5 bases). CDR1 is MNHEY, CDR2 SVGAGI, per germline. V was trimmed by 0 bases and J by 7 bases, leaving 16 bases between them. The CDR3 loop spans 16 amino acids. This chain's CDR3 is CASSYSPPGVGQPQHF. CDR3 nucleotide sequence: TGTGCCAGCAGTTACTCCCCCCCGGGGGTGGGGCAGCCCCAGCATTTT.

CDR3: CATSGEDRGLHKYF. The CDR3 coding sequence is TGTGCCACCAGTGGTGAAGACAGGGGGCTCCATAAGTACTTC. V is TRBV24-1 and J is TRBJ2-5; 10 positions match TRBD1. CDR1 and CDR2 (germline): KGHDR, SFDVKD. V gave up 5 bases and J gave up 12 bases; unmatched junction bases: 11. This CDR3 is 14 amino acids long.

This chain connects TRBV6-6 to TRBJ2-5; 8 bases match TRBD2. Germline trimming cut 6 bases from V and 5 bases from J; bases unmatched to any gene: 8. In germline, CDR1 is MNHNY, CDR2 SVGAGI (reference sequence). The CDR3 is made up of 14 amino acids. The CDR3 DNA reads TGTGCCAGCAGACCCGGGGGGGGCAGGGAGACCCAGTACTTC. Amino acids: CASRPGGGRETQYF.

The chain has TRBV19 and TRBJ2-1; D might be TRBD1 (6 bases). Trimming took off 8 bases at V and 7 bases at J, with 9 bases between the two ends. Germline loops: CDR1 LNHDA, CDR2 SQIVND (reference sequence). The CDR3 is 11 amino acids. The DNA of the CDR3 is TGTGCCAGTTCAAGGGGGAATGAGCAGTTCTTC. It encodes CASSRGNEQFF.

This sequence joins TRBV19 and TRBJ2-1; 8 bases are a match to TRBD2. The V segment lost 4 bases and the J segment 4 bases; nucleotides outside the gene matches: 12. The CDR3 has 17 amino acids. Germline CDR1 reads LNHDA; CDR2 reads SQIVND (reference sequence). The CDR3 protein is CASSNGAGRARYNEQFF. In DNA, the CDR3 is TGTGCCAGTAGTAACGGGGCCGGGAGGGCCCGTTACAATGAGCAGTTCTTC.

CDR3 amino acids: CASSTRDRLTGELFF. In DNA form, the CDR3 reads TGTGCCAGTAGTACCCGGGACAGGTTGACCGGGGAGCTGTTTTTT. V is TRBV19 and J is TRBJ2-2; 8 positions agree with TRBD1. The CDR3 runs to 15 residues. Unmatched junction bases numbered 6, after V lost 4 bases and J lost 5 bases. Germline CDR1 reads LNHDA; CDR2 reads SQIVND (reference sequence).

The chain is built from TRBV5-1 and TRBJ1-2, with D hard to call. The V gene's germline CDR1 is SGHRS and CDR2 YFSETQ. This CDR3 has 14 residues. V gave up 5 bases and J gave up 4 bases, with 15 bases separating them. In nucleotides, the CDR3 is TGCGCCAGCAGGGCAGACTCGATTGGCTATGGCTACACCTTC. As protein: CASRADSIGYGYTF.

The chain employs TRBV6-6 and TRBJ2-7, with 12 nucleotides matching TRBD1. V lost 8 bases, J lost 3 bases, and 8 bases stayed unmatched. CDR1 is MNHNY and CDR2 is SVGAGI in the germline V gene (reference sequence). CDR3 length equals 15 residues. The CDR3 loop is CASSDGTGGVYEQYF. CDR3 DNA: TGTGCCAGCTCGGACGGGACAGGGGGCGTCTACGAGCAGTACTTC.

This clone was recorded a few times. The chain links TRBV6-2 or TRBV6-3 to TRBJ2-2; 7 positions match TRBD2. The CDR3 contains 15 residues. Germline trimming cut 3 bases from V and 5 bases from J; bases unmatched to any gene: 6. The germline CDR1 and CDR2 sequences are MNHEY and SVGEGT. CDR3 coding DNA: TGTGCCAGCAGTTATGGATTTAGCGGGACCGGGGAGCTGTTTTTT. This gives the protein CASSYGFSGTGELFF.

The chain couples TRBV24-1 to TRBJ2-3, with 12 positions matching TRBD2. The CDR3 extends over 18 amino acids. Germline assignment: CDR1 KGHDR and CDR2 SFDVKD. V trimming: 4 bases; J trimming: 4 bases; junction bases outside the gene matches: 11. The chain's CDR3 is CATSEAPSGGARADTQYF. In DNA, the CDR3 is TGTGCCACCAGTGAGGCCCCTAGCGGGGGGGCCCGGGCAGATACGCAGTATTTT.

This chain links TRBV5-1 with TRBJ2-5, with TRBD1 as a possible D gene (7 bases). V was trimmed by 5 bases and J by 5 bases, leaving 16 bases between them. Germline V gene data show CDR1 as SGHRS and CDR2 as YFSETQ. This CDR3 has 14 amino acids. The CDR3 bases are TGCGCCAGCAGAACCGGCAGGGGGAGGGAGACCCAGTACTTC. It encodes CASRTGRGRETQYF. Drawing the rest from reference TRBV5-1 and TRBJ2-5, the complete variable domain is KAGVTQTPRYLIKTRGQQVTLSCSPISGHRSVSWYQQTPGQGLQFLFEYFSETQRNKGNFPGRFSGRQFSNSRSEMNVSTLELGDSALYLCASRTGRGRETQYFGPGTRLLVL.

The chain's CDR3 is CASSYTGTGGRFF. DNA of the CDR3: TGTGCCAGCAGCTACACAGGGACAGGGGGTAGGTTCTTC. The V gene is TRBV6-5, the J gene TRBJ2-1; 11 nucleotides agree with TRBD1. V lost 6 bases to trimming and J lost 15 bases; unmatched junction nucleotides: 10. The CDR3 is made up of 13 amino acids. The V gene's germline CDR1 is MNHEY and CDR2 SVGAGI.

J is TRBJ1-5 and V is TRBV7-8; possible D gene TRBD1, 5 bases. V gave up 5 bases and J gave up 16 bases, with 21 bases separating them. The CDR3 sequence is 13 residues long. Germline values: CDR1 SGHVS, CDR2 FQNEAQ. CDR3 nucleotide sequence: TGTGCCAGCAGCCTCCACCGCGGGGCCGGGGAACATTTT. Protein: CASSLHRGAGEHF.

About this clone: Other DNA variants within this sample encode the same CDR3. The chain couples TRBV18 to TRBJ2-5; unclear D gene. The CDR3 runs 12 residues. The V end lost 3 bases, the J end lost 2 bases, and 4 bases lay between the germline ends. The germline gives CDR1 KGHSH, CDR2 LQKENI. The CDR3 is CASSPTQETQYF. The DNA for the CDR3 is TGTGCCAGCTCACCCACACAAGAGACCCAGTACTTC.

The rearrangement joins TRBV3-1 (or the pseudogene TRBV3-2) to TRBJ1-2; the match to TRBD1 covers 9 bases. V shed 5 bases, J shed 8 bases, and the junction held 6 bases outside the gene matches. Germline V lookup: CDR1 LGHDT, CDR2 YNNKEL (reference sequence). The CDR3 sequence is 13 residues long. This CDR3 is CASSTTGGKGYTF. The CDR3 DNA sequence: TGTGCCAGCAGCACTACAGGGGGCAAGGGCTACACCTTC.

The chain carries TRBV7-9 and TRBJ2-7; TRBD1 aligns across 7 bases. CDR3 size: 14 residues. Germline V gene data show CDR1 as SEHNR and CDR2 as FQNEAQ (reference sequence). V shed 5 bases, J shed 3 bases, and the junction held 7 bases outside the gene matches. The CDR3 region is CASSPGRGSYEQYV. For the CDR3, the DNA is TGTGCCAGCAGCCCCGGCAGGGGGAGCTACGAGCAGTACGTC.

The chain links TRBV5-1 to TRBJ2-2; 9 bases fit TRBD2. V gave up 0 bases and J gave up 2 bases; unmatched junction bases: 2. Germline CDR1 SGHRS, CDR2 YFSETQ. This CDR3 spans 16 amino acids. In DNA, the CDR3 is TGCGCCAGCAGCTTGGCGGGGACTAGCAACACCGGGGAGCTGTTTTTT. Translating it yields CASSLAGTSNTGELFF.

The genes are TRBV18 and TRBJ1-5, with 9 nucleotides matching TRBD1. Per the germline V gene, CDR1 is KGHSH and CDR2 is LQKENI. J was trimmed by 7 bases and V by 6 bases; bases with no gene match: 7. The CDR3 consists of 14 residues. The CDR3 DNA sequence: TGTGCCAGCTCCCTGACAGGGGGAGGACAGCCCCAGCATTTT. It encodes CASSLTGGGQPQHF.

This sequence joins TRBV14 and TRBJ1-2, with D maybe TRBD1 (5 bases). From germline, CDR1 is SGHDN and CDR2 FVKESK. The CDR3 consists of 13 residues. V lost 4 bases and J lost 8, with 14 bases in between. DNA of the CDR3: TGTGCCAGCAGCCCCAACATCCGGGGGGGCTACACCTTC. This sequence encodes CASSPNIRGGYTF.

This chain joins TRBV30 and TRBJ1-2; 7 bases are a match to TRBD1. Germline V lookup: CDR1 GTSNPN, CDR2 SVGIG (reference sequence). The CDR3 contains 16 residues. V lost 4 bases and J lost 6; bases outside the gene matches: 17. DNA of the CDR3: TGTGCCTGGAACCATGGTGACCAGGGGGTAGGTGATGGCTACACCTTC. This encodes CAWNHGDQGVGDGYTF.